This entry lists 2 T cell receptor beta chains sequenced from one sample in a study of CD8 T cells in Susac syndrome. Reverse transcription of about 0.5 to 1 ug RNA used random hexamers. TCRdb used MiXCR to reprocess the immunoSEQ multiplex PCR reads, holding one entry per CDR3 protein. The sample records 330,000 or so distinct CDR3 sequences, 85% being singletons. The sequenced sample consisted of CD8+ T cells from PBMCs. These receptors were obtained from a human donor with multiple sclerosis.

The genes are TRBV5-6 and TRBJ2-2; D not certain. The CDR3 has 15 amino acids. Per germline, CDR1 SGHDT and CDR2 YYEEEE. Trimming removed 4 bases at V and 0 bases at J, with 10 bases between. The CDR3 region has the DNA TGTGCCAGCAGCCTCCTCCGGGCGAACACCGGGGAGCTGTTTTTT. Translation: CASSLLRANTGELFF.

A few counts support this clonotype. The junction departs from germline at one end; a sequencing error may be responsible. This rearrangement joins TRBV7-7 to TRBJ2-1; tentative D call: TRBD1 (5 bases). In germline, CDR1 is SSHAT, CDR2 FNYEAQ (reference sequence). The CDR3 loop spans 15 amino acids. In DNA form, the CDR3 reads TGTGCTAGCAGCCCGGACACAAGCTCCTACAATGAGCAGTTCTTC. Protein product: CASSPDTSSYNEQFF.